This T cell receptor beta chain is from a study of control samples from healthy donors and cancer patients. The V and J ends lost 0 bases and 5 bases respectively, with 14 bases between them. The CDR3 consists of 15 residues. Germline V CDR1 and CDR2: LGHDT, YNNKEL (reference sequence). Here immunoSEQ multiplex PCR was the method, and the copy in TCRdb shows in-frame clones only, minus some. This table holds around 94,000 clones, roughly 86% found once. The sequenced material came from blood. The gene calls are TRBV3-1 (or the pseudogene TRBV3-2) and TRBJ2-7; D unresolved. The sequence came from a woman aged 45-65 years in good health. CDR3 bases: TGTGCCAGCAGCCAAGATCCCGGCAGAAGTCACGAGCAGTACTTC. Its translation is CASSQDPGRSHEQYF.